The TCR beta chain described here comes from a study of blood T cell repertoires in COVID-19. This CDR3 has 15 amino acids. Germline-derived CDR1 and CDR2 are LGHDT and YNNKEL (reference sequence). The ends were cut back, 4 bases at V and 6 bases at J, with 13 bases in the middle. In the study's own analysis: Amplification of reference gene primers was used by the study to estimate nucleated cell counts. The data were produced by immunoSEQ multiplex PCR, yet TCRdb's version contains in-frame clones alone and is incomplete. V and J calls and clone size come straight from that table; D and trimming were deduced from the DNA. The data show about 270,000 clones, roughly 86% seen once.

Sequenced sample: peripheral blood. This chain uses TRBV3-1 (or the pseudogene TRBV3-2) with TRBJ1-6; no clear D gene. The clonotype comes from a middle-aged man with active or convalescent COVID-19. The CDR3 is CASSPRTDTNSPLHF. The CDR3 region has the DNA TGTGCCAGCAGCCCACGGACTGATACTAATTCACCCCTCCACTTT.